These 19 T cell receptor beta chains originate from one sample sequenced in a study of cytomegalovirus exposure and HLA in healthy donors. In the PCR, 60 Vbeta and 13 Jbeta primers were used. The table came from immunoSEQ multiplex PCR; TCRdb's copy has only in-frame clones and leaves some out. The data show 100,000 to 150,000 clones, approximately 81% seen once. Specimen: PBMCs. Receptor source: a male donor in good health and CMV-seronegative.

The V gene is TRBV27, the J gene TRBJ1-1, with D possibly TRBD1 on 5 matching bases. V lost 3 bases to trimming and J lost 0 bases, with 14 bases between them. The CDR3 sequence is 16 residues long. Germline V lookup: CDR1 MNHEY, CDR2 SMNVEV (reference sequence). The CDR3 is CASSFIGRGLNTEAFF. In DNA, the CDR3 is TGTGCCAGCAGTTTTATCGGGAGGGGTTTGAACACTGAAGCTTTCTTT.

The rearrangement uses TRBV11-3 and TRBJ2-1, with no clear D. Germline V gene data show CDR1 as SGHNT and CDR2 as YENEEA. This CDR3 is built from 14 residues. Trimming shortened V by 3 bases and J by 6 bases, and 12 bases separated the two germline ends. CDR3 sequence reads: CASSLASVGNEQFF. The CDR3 DNA follows: TGTGCCAGCAGCTTGGCTAGTGTGGGCAATGAGCAGTTCTTC.

The V gene is TRBV7-6, the J gene TRBJ2-1; 13 bases align to TRBD2. The germline V gene has CDR1 SGHVS and CDR2 FNYEAQ. Trimming took 5 bases from V and 12 from J; bases not matched to a gene: 1. CDR3 length equals 12 residues. Here the CDR3 reads CASSGLAGVQFF. CDR3 nucleotide sequence: TGTGCCAGCAGCGGACTAGCGGGAGTGCAGTTCTTC.

The genes are TRBV9 and TRBJ2-7; TRBD2 is a possible D gene (6 bases). The germline V and J ends were trimmed by 0 bases and 2 bases, with 9 bases remaining between them. The germline V gene has CDR1 SGDLS and CDR2 YYNGEE. This CDR3 comprises 14 residues. This chain's CDR3 is CASSVGRGAYEQYF. The CDR3 DNA is TGTGCCAGCAGCGTAGGGCGGGGAGCCTACGAGCAGTACTTC.

The rearrangement uses TRBV2 and TRBJ1-4; D is ambiguous. This CDR3 spans 13 amino acids. The germline gives CDR1 SNHLY, CDR2 FYNNEI. The V and J ends lost 5 bases and 5 bases respectively, with 9 bases between them. The CDR3 loop reads CASSLSGNEKLFF. CDR3 DNA sequence: TGTGCCAGCAGTCTCTCGGGGAATGAAAAACTGTTTTTT.

This clone was detected only once. The chain is built from TRBV4-2 and TRBJ2-5, with 14 bases matching TRBD2. Judging by the DNA end, TRBJ2-7 fits better; the J call may be wrong. From germline, CDR1 is LGHNA and CDR2 YNFKEQ. The CDR3 sequence is 16 residues long. The CDR3 spells CASSRGTSGSSYEQYF. CDR3 DNA sequence: TGTGCCAGCAGCCGAGGGACTAGCGGGAGTTCATACGAGCAGTACTTC.

The chain is built from TRBV7-9 and TRBJ2-3; D gene unclear. The CDR3 covers 12 residues. Germline V CDR1 and CDR2: SEHNR, FQNEAQ (reference sequence). The V end lost 5 bases, the J end lost 2 bases, and 5 bases lay between the germline ends. CDR3 in DNA: TGTGCCAGCAGCATCGTCACAGATACGCAGTATTTT. Residues: CASSIVTDTQYF.

This clone showed up just once. The genes are TRBV2 and TRBJ2-1; 11 bases match TRBD1. J gave up 10 bases and V 2 bases, and 7 bases lay outside the gene matches. The germline V gene has CDR1 SNHLY and CDR2 FYNNEI. This CDR3 spans 15 amino acids. The CDR3 loop reads CASSETRTGGGEQFF. CDR3 sequence (DNA): TGTGCCAGCAGTGAAACAAGGACAGGGGGCGGCGAGCAGTTCTTC.

This clone has just one count. The J gene is TRBJ1-1, the V gene TRBV7-2, with TRBD1 matching over 10 bases. The CDR3 has 17 residues. Germline V CDR1 and CDR2: SGHTA, FQGNSA. The V segment lost 5 bases and the J segment 3 bases; nucleotides outside the gene matches: 12. CDR3 region: CASSPSRQGARYTEAFF. Here the CDR3 DNA reads TGTGCCAGCAGCCCCTCCCGACAGGGGGCGCGGTACACTGAAGCTTTCTTT.

J is TRBJ2-5 and V is TRBV28; 9 bases align to TRBD2. Trimming at V came to 7 bases and at J to 5 bases, leaving 11 bases not matched to a gene. The CDR3 is made up of 15 amino acids. Looked up from germline, CDR1 is MDHEN and CDR2 is SYDVKM. The CDR3 reads CASKPRGGAGETQYF. The DNA of the CDR3 is TGTGCCAGCAAACCTCGCGGGGGGGCCGGGGAGACCCAGTACTTC.

The J gene is TRBJ2-7, the V gene TRBV28; D is possibly TRBD1 (6 bases). Germline CDR1 MDHEN, CDR2 SYDVKM. Trimming took 2 bases from V and 3 from J, leaving 14 bases between them. The CDR3 is 15 amino acids. This chain's CDR3 is CASSLVVQGIYEQYF. The DNA for the CDR3 is TGTGCCAGCAGTTTAGTGGTACAGGGTATCTACGAGCAGTACTTC.

The chain couples TRBV30 to TRBJ1-2; TRBD1 matches at 8 bases. The CDR3 is made up of 14 amino acids. The junction had 6 bases not matched to a gene; V was cut back by 2 bases and J by 4 bases. The germline V gene encodes CDR1 GTSNPN and CDR2 SVGIG (reference sequence). The CDR3 coding sequence is TGTGCCTGGAGTCCCGACAGGGGACTCTATGGCTACACCTTC. Amino acid sequence: CAWSPDRGLYGYTF. The complete variable domain, with remaining parts taken from reference TRBV30 and TRBJ1-2, reads SQTIHQWPATLVQPVGSPLSLECTVEGTSNPNLYWYRQAAGRGLQLLFYSVGIGQISSEVPQNLSASRPQDRQFILSSKKLLLSDSGFYLCAWSPDRGLYGYTFGSGTRLTVV.

This clone was seen only a few times. The chain uses TRBV28 and TRBJ1-2; 9 nucleotides match TRBD1. Germline loops: CDR1 MDHEN, CDR2 SYDVKM. The V segment lost 4 bases and the J segment 4 bases; nucleotides outside the gene matches: 7. The CDR3 loop spans 15 amino acids. As DNA, the CDR3 is TGTGCCAGCAGTTCGGCAAGGGACAGGGTCTATGGCTACACCTTC. Translation gives CASSSARDRVYGYTF.

The rearrangement joins TRBV28 to TRBJ1-5; no firm D call. The V end lost 2 bases, the J end lost 0 bases, and 8 bases lay between the germline ends. The CDR3 sequence is 15 residues long. Germline values: CDR1 MDHEN, CDR2 SYDVKM. The CDR3 loop reads CASSLSKASNQPQHF. CDR3 nucleotide sequence: TGTGCCAGCAGTTTAAGCAAAGCTAGCAATCAGCCCCAGCATTTT.

The V gene is TRBV29-1, the J gene TRBJ2-7; 8 bases map to TRBD1. The CDR3 spans 13 residues. Trimming cost V 7 bases and J 4 bases; bases outside gene matches: 9. Germline values: CDR1 SQVTM, CDR2 ANQGSEA. The CDR3 DNA reads TGCAGCGCCTGGACAGGGAGGAGGTACGAGCAGTACTTC. It codes for CSAWTGRRYEQYF.

The chain carries TRBV7-3 and TRBJ2-3; 10 positions agree with TRBD2. CDR1 SGHTA and CDR2 FQGTGA come from the germline V gene. V was pared by 2 bases and J by 0 bases, with 8 bases of the junction left unmatched. This CDR3 spans 18 amino acids. This CDR3 is CASSLAASGGLSTDTQYF. The CDR3 DNA follows: TGTGCCAGCAGCTTAGCAGCTAGCGGGGGCCTTAGCACAGATACGCAGTATTTT. The variable domain in full, completed from reference TRBV7-3 and TRBJ2-3, reads GAGVSQTPSNKVTEKGKYVELRCDPISGHTALYWYRQSLGQGPEFLIYFQGTGAADDSGLPNDRFFAVRPEGSVSTLKIQRTERGDSAVYLCASSLAASGGLSTDTQYFGPGTRLTVL.

The V call is TRBV7-3, the J call TRBJ1-1; maybe TRBD1 (5 bases). Germline V gene sequence: CDR1 SGHTA, CDR2 FQGTGA. V gave up 5 bases and J gave up 1 base, with 8 bases separating them. This CDR3 comprises 13 residues. The DNA of the CDR3 is TGTGCCAGCAGCCCGGGGGGGAACACTGAAGCTTTCTTT. Its protein product is CASSPGGNTEAFF. Full variable domain (missing parts from reference TRBV7-3 and TRBJ1-1): GAGVSQTPSNKVTEKGKYVELRCDPISGHTALYWYRQSLGQGPEFLIYFQGTGAADDSGLPNDRFFAVRPEGSVSTLKIQRTERGDSAVYLCASSPGGNTEAFFGQGTRLTVV.

This clone was counted once. V usage is TRBV19 and J usage is TRBJ2-5, with 11 bases fitting TRBD2. The ends lost 5 bases at V and 5 bases at J; junction bases unmatched: 4. The germline CDR1 and CDR2 sequences are LNHDA and SQIVND (reference sequence). The length of the CDR3 is 14 residues. The DNA for the CDR3 is TGTGCCAGTAGTGGGGGACTAGCGGTGGAGACCCAGTACTTC. Protein product: CASSGGLAVETQYF.

The chain links TRBV15 to TRBJ1-6; 9 bases are a match to TRBD1. There are 15 residues in the CDR3. Germline loops: CDR1 LNHNV, CDR2 YYDKDF (reference sequence). The junction had 10 bases not matched to a gene; V was cut back by 3 bases and J by 13 bases. This CDR3 reads CATSSERTGVSPLHF. DNA for the CDR3: TGTGCCACCAGCAGTGAACGGACAGGGGTTTCCCCCCTCCACTTT. Using reference TRBV15 and TRBJ1-6 for the parts outside the CDR3, the full variable domain is DAMVIQNPRYQVTQFGKPVTLSCSQTLNHNVMYWYQQKSSQAPKLLFHYYDKDFNNEADTPDNFQSRRPNTSFCFLDIRSPGLGDTAMYLCATSSERTGVSPLHFGNGTRLTVT.